This T cell receptor beta chain was observed in a study of blood T cell repertoires in COVID-19. Trimming cost V 0 bases and J 2 bases, with 12 bases left between them. The germline gives CDR1 SGHTA, CDR2 FQGNSA. The CDR3 loop spans 16 amino acids. Generated by immunoSEQ multiplex PCR, the TCRdb table keeps only in-frame clones and is missing some. The data hold about 270,000 clones, with around 93% observed a single time. The sample comprised PBMCs or T cells enriched from blood (not recorded which). This rearrangement joins TRBV7-2 to TRBJ2-3, with D maybe TRBD2 (5 bases). This receptor was taken from a man aged 35-49 years who had been exposed to COVID-19. CDR3 sequence: CASSLAVAGLTDTQYF. In nucleotides, the CDR3 is TGTGCCAGCAGCTTAGCGGTGGCGGGCCTCACAGATACGCAGTATTTT.